The present entry profiles one TCR beta chain with its context. Its binding antigen is unknown. The sample holds no much larger clone one base away, and base qualities are not on file. High-throughput TCR beta sequencing profiled peripheral blood CD8+ and CD4+ T cells from healthy donors, Susac syndrome patients and multiple sclerosis patients. Healthy donors were included as age- and sex-matched controls. CD8+ TEMRA cells were enriched by FACS, while bulk CD8+ and CD4+ T cells were purified by magnetic negative isolation. Blood was drawn into EDTA tubes, processed within 24 hours, and PBMCs were isolated by density gradient centrifugation. PBMCs destined for TCR sequencing were cryopreserved in liquid nitrogen and later thawed in a 37 °C water bath. The sorted or isolated CD4+, CD8+ and CD8+ TEMRA cells reached a purity of at least 90%. RNA was extracted using the RNeasy kit, and 0.5 to 1 microgram was reverse transcribed with random hexamers. The immunoSEQ multiplex PCR assay, covering 54 Vbeta and 13 Jbeta segments, was used to amplify TCR beta CDR3 regions. PCR amplification bias was corrected using a synthetic template baseline for primer optimization and computational correction. The paper's processing steps were these. Reads were annotated to V, D and J genes according to IMGT and were analyzed with immunoSEQ Analyzer, with only productive sequences retained. Clonality was computed as one minus Shannon entropy normalized by log2 of the number of productive unique sequences. For each patient and control, public and private clones were evaluated within the 100 most prevalent clones. Clones were defined as Susac-specific if absent from the healthy and MS cohorts, from 1052 published viral clones and from other ImmuneACCESS disease sequences. The public reads were quality trimmed at Q25 with fastp and then assembled into clones with MiXCR by TCRdb, keeping productive beta chains. All rows with the same CDR3 protein become a single entry with the most common DNA and genes. These V and J calls are TCRdb output, not the study's own analysis. In all, the sample holds 45,000 or so distinct CDR3 sequences, and approximately 94% of those were seen once. Roughly 0.58% of the sample comes from the top ten.

The data are from a study of CD8 T cells in Susac syndrome (dated by TCRdb to between 2018 and 2021). Looking at the study overall: The study used repertoire sequencing to test whether antigen drove CD8+ T cell activation and differentiation in Susac syndrome. The study compared CD8+ T cell repertoire clonality among 12 healthy donors, about 14 Susac syndrome patients and about 16 multiple sclerosis patients.

Spanning cysteine to phenylalanine, the CDR3 consists of 14 amino acids. The CDR3 DNA has 42 bases and is translated from base 1. The germline V gene encodes CDR1 SGHDT and CDR2 YYEEEE. The V end loses 4 bases and the J end loses 0 bases, and a stretch of 11 bases separates them. The study at large found these results: The number of individuals in the TCR sequencing and HLA analysis was acknowledged as relatively small.

The sequenced material came from CD8+ T cells from PBMCs. This clonotype was sampled from a human donor in good health. The rearranged chain carries TRBV5-6 and TRBJ2-7; TRBD2 could be the D gene, as 5 bases match. CDR3 sequence: CASSIGGISYEQYF. The DNA sequence reads TGTGCCAGCAGCATAGGAGGAATCTCCTACGAGCAGTACTTC.